These 11 T cell receptor beta chains were sequenced from one sample in a study of blood T cells in healthy people across ages. A sample-barcoded 5' primer and a J-beta primer mix were used in a second PCR of about 6 to 12 cycles. TCRdb redid the calling of the 5' RACE reads with MiXCR, one entry per CDR3 protein. The repertoire holds around 500,000 distinct CDR3 sequences, roughly 43% seen once, with 20% to 25% in the top ten. Sequencing was performed on blood. The receptor set was obtained from a man older than 75 in good health.

V and J are TRBV4-2 and TRBJ1-4; D not resolved. Looked up from germline, CDR1 is LGHNA and CDR2 is YNFKEQ. The CDR3 is 15 residues long. V shed 4 bases and J shed 10 bases, with 19 bases lying between them. The CDR3 nucleotides read TGTGCCAGCAGCCCTGAGAGGCGGATAATAGGAAAACTGTTTTTT. Protein: CASSPERRIIGKLFF.

The chain couples TRBV12-5 to TRBJ2-3; TRBD1 matches 7 bases. Trimming removed 4 bases from V and 2 bases from J; junction bases left unmatched: 6. The germline V gene encodes CDR1 LGHNT and CDR2 FRNRAP. The CDR3 contains 15 residues. The CDR3 loop is CASGWGQTSTDTQYF. The CDR3 region has the DNA TGTGCTAGTGGTTGGGGACAGACATCCACAGATACGCAGTATTTT. Full variable domain (missing parts from reference TRBV12-5 and TRBJ2-3): DARVTQTPRHKVTEMGQEVTMRCQPILGHNTVFWYRQTMMQGLELLAYFRNRAPLDDSGMPKDRFSAEMPDATLATLKIQPSEPRDSAVYFCASGWGQTSTDTQYFGPGTRLTVL.

Worth noting for this clonotype: One end of the junction does not line up with germline, which may come from a read error. V is TRBV28 and J is TRBJ1-4; no firm D call. CDR1 MDHEN and CDR2 SYDVKM come from the germline V gene. The CDR3 runs to 13 residues. The CDR3 sequence: CASSVIPPEKPFF. The CDR3 coding sequence is TGTGCCAGCAGTGTCATTCCCCCTGAAAAACCGTTTTTT.

The chain carries TRBV2 and TRBJ2-7; D remains ambiguous. Per the germline V gene, CDR1 is SNHLY and CDR2 is FYNNEI. The CDR3 is 14 amino acids. V lost 4 bases and J 0 bases, leaving 10 bases between the germline ends. CDR3 region: CASSVAMSSYEQYF. The CDR3 DNA follows: TGTGCCAGCAGTGTCGCGATGAGCTCCTACGAGCAGTACTTC.

The CDR3 sequence is CAGGEGNSPLHF. The CDR3 DNA reads TGTGCCGGCGGTGAAGGGAATTCACCCCTCCACTTT. The chain combines TRBV10-3 with TRBJ1-6, with D unresolved. V shed 11 bases and J shed 7 bases, with 12 bases lying between them. Germline CDR1 and CDR2: ENHRY and SYGVKD. The CDR3 loop spans 12 amino acids.

CDR3 residues: CASSLDKGTGELFF. DNA of the CDR3: TGCGCCAGCAGCTTAGACAAAGGGACCGGGGAGCTGTTTTTT. The chain combines TRBV5-1 with TRBJ2-2; D unresolved. CDR1 and CDR2 from the germline V gene are SGHRS and YFSETQ. The CDR3 sequence is 14 residues long. Trimming removed 2 bases from V and 5 bases from J, with 10 bases in between.

V and J are TRBV9 and TRBJ2-4; tentatively, D is TRBD1 (6 bases). Germline V gene data show CDR1 as SGDLS and CDR2 as YYNGEE. This CDR3 has 15 amino acids. The ends were cut back, 0 bases at V and 13 bases at J, with 20 bases in the middle. In nucleotides, the CDR3 is TGTGCCAGCAGCGTAGATTTACAGGGATTCCAAGAGCAGTACTTC. Protein: CASSVDLQGFQEQYF.

The rearrangement uses TRBV5-5 and TRBJ2-5; TRBD1 matches 8 bases. The CDR3 has 15 residues. The germline gives CDR1 SGHKS, CDR2 YYEKEE (reference sequence). The junction had 10 bases not matched to a gene; V was cut back by 4 bases and J by 5 bases. CDR3 nucleotides: TGTGCCAGCAGCCCCCGGACAGGGTTTGACGAGACCCAGTACTTC. It yields the protein CASSPRTGFDETQYF.

CDR3: CASSLYSGYYEQYF. CDR3 bases: TGTGCCAGCAGCTTATACTCGGGGTACTACGAGCAGTACTTC. This chain connects TRBV7-2 to TRBJ2-7, with D perhaps TRBD2 (5 bases). CDR3 length equals 14 residues. V was cut by 2 bases and J by 3 bases, with 11 bases left in between. Germline CDR1 and CDR2: SGHTA and FQGNSA.

On this clonotype itself: At one end the junction does not follow the germline gene, possibly because of a read error. The J gene is TRBJ1-5, the V gene TRBV2; 7 nucleotides agree with TRBD1. Germline V gene data show CDR1 as SNHLY and CDR2 as FYNNEI. The CDR3 covers 15 residues. Here the CDR3 reads CASSGEQGSNQPQHF. The CDR3 DNA reads as TGTGCCAGTAGTGGGGAACAGGGGAGCAATCAGCCCCAGCATTTT.

The V gene is TRBV20-1, the J gene TRBJ2-1, with 7 bases fitting TRBD2. The V gene end was trimmed by 6 bases and the J gene end by 6 bases; junction bases not matched to a gene: 11. Germline V gene data show CDR1 as DFQATT and CDR2 as SNEGSKA (reference sequence). The CDR3 has 14 amino acids. The CDR3 loop is CSAEWAGASNEQFF. The CDR3 DNA sequence: TGCAGTGCCGAGTGGGCGGGAGCTTCCAATGAGCAGTTCTTC.